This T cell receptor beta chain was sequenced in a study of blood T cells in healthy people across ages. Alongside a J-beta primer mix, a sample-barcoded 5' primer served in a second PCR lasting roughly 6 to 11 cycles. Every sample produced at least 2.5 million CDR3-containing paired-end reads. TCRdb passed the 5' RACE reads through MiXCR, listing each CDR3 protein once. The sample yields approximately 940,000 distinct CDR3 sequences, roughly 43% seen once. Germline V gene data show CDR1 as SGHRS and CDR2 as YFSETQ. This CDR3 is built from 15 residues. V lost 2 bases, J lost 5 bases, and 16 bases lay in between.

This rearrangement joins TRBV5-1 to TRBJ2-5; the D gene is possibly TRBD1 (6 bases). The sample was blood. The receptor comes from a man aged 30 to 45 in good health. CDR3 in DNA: TGCGCCAGCAGCTTAGGGGGTAGACCCGAGGAGACCCAGTACTTC. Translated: CASSLGGRPEETQYF.